A selection of T cell receptor beta chains follows, all from one sample in a study of regulatory T cells. Some clones are missing from TCRdb's copy, which holds only in-frame ones; the method was immunoSEQ multiplex PCR. There are 15,000 or so clones in the sample; 92% occur only once, and roughly a third lies in the top ten. Input material: CD8+ T cells sorted from blood. The receptors stem from a person aged 18-35 years with CD3G deficiency. CDR3s include the opening cysteine and the closing phenylalanine or tryptophan. A D gene is named only where the DNA matches it firmly. Clone size is given for some rows only: seen once, a few or many times, or a class if the clone is expanded.

TRBV5-1,.,TRBJ1-4,.,TGCGCCAGCAGCTTGGTAACTAATGAAAAACTGTTTTTT,CASSLVTNEKLFF
TRBV7-8,.,TRBJ1-1,few,TGTGCCAGCAGCTTAGCGGAGGGGAGCACTGAAGCTTTCTTT,CASSLAEGSTEAFF
TRBV10-1,TRBD1,TRBJ2-2,once,TGCGCCAGCAGTGATTGGCAGGGGGCGAACACCGGGGAGCTGTTTTTT,CASSDWQGANTGELFF
TRBV4-3,.,TRBJ2-1,.,TGCGCCAGCAGCCAAGAAACAGCGGGCATTTTCAATGAGCAGTTCTTC,CASSQETAGIFNEQFF
TRBV7-9,TRBD1,TRBJ1-2,once,TGTGCCAGCAGCTTACGGGACAGGGGAAGGTTAAACTATGGCTACACCTTC,CASSLRDRGRLNYGYTF
TRBV7-9,TRBD1,TRBJ1-2,.,TGTGCCAGCAGCCTAGGGACAGAGGTTTGGTATGGCTACACCTTC,CASSLGTEVWYGYTF
TRBV2,TRBD1,TRBJ1-2,.,TGTGCCAGCAGTGTATACGGACAGGGAGAAGGGGGCTACACCTTC,CASSVYGQGEGGYTF
TRBV29-1,.,TRBJ2-1,.,TGCAGCGTTGTGGCAGGAGTTACAAATGAGCAGTTCTTC,CSVVAGVTNEQFF
TRBV27,.,TRBJ1-5,.,TGTGCCAGCGCCCTGCTAGGTGGAAATCAGCCCCAGCATTTT,CASALLGGNQPQHF
TRBV10-2,.,TRBJ2-1,few,TGCGCCAGCAATGAGTCCCCGAGCTCCTACAATGAGCAGTTCTTC,CASNESPSSYNEQFF
TRBV19,.,TRBJ1-2,.,TGTGCCAGTAGAGGCAGGGAAAAGTCCTATGGCTACACCTTC,CASRGREKSYGYTF
TRBV18,.,TRBJ2-7,.,TGTGCCAGCTCACCATGGATGGCCCAAATTGGCTCCTACGAGCAGTACTTC,CASSPWMAQIGSYEQYF
TRBV30,.,TRBJ2-1,.,TGTGCCTGGAGTGTAGACGGGAATAATGAGCAGTTCTTC,CAWSVDGNNEQFF
TRBV28,.,TRBJ1-2,.,TGTGCCAGCAGTTCCTTGAAAGGGGATGTTACCCCCCGTTATGGCTACACCTTC,CASSSLKGDVTPRYGYTF